The clone carrying this T cell receptor (beta chain) was counted a few times. Its antigen is undetermined. Treatment reported: oral pan-JAK inhibitor, 5-10 mg twice daily. Peripheral blood and lesional scalp punch biopsies were taken from alopecia areata patients. As the sequencing template, cDNA was produced by extracting RNA and reverse transcribing it. Repertoires were generated with immunoSEQ multiplex PCR, while TCRdb's copy carries only in-frame clones and drops some. Here the sample spans around 210,000 clones, over 60% being singletons. V was cut by 0 bases and J by 0 bases, with 18 bases left in between. This CDR3 contains 19 residues. This entry comes from a study of CD8+ T cells in alopecia areata. General study points: Tofacitinib yielded significantly lower scalp clonality and fewer expanded CD8+ clones among the top 100. Normal scalp showed lower clonality than lesional scalp, especially alopecia totalis/universalis.

The sample consisted of CD4+ T cells sorted from blood, taken at week 4, from a patient treated with tofacitinib. The clonotype originates from a human donor with alopecia areata. The genes are TRBV23-1 and TRBJ1-3; tentatively, D is TRBD1 (5 bases). TRBV23-1 carries the ORF label, with uncertain function. The CDR3, as DNA: TGCGCCAGCAGTCAATCTGAGGGGCCGGTACCGCACTCTGGAAACACCATATATTTT. This sequence encodes CASSQSEGPVPHSGNTIYF.